This TCR beta chain appears in the sequencing data of a study of blood T cell repertoires in COVID-19. Trimming shortened V by 0 bases and J by 4 bases, and 10 bases separated the two germline ends. The CDR3 extends over 14 amino acids. Germline CDR1 reads SGHDT; CDR2 reads YYEEEE. Authors' data handling: It was from reference gene primer amplification that nucleated cell counts were estimated. TCRdb's table, derived via immunoSEQ multiplex PCR, lists solely in-frame clones and lacks some. V, J and clone size derive from that table, while D and trimming were established from the DNA sequence. The sample records around 240,000 clones, approximately 83% being singletons.

Sequencing used PBMCs or T cells enriched from blood (not recorded which). This clonotype was obtained from a woman aged 50 to 60 who had recovered from COVID-19. The chain couples TRBV5-6 to TRBJ1-2; D may be TRBD1 (5 bases). Here the CDR3 DNA reads TGTGCCAGCAGCTTGGGCACAGGAGTCTATGGCTACACCTTC. Translated, it gives CASSLGTGVYGYTF.